A single sample is the source of the 24 T cell receptor beta chains below, sequenced in a study of T-cell reconstitution after alpha-beta-depleted transplantation in children. Unique molecular identifiers were built into the TCRbeta library. TCRdb re-called the PCR reads through MiXCR, storing one row per CDR3 protein. The sample lists about 980,000 distinct CDR3 sequences, 25% to 35% occurring once. The sequencing here drew on PBMCs, mostly from graft donor cells, taken 360 days after TCRalphabeta/CD19-depleted stem cell transplant. The receptors shown here come from a boy under three years old who had a stem cell transplant for SCID, so the T cells may come from the graft donor.

This rearrangement joins TRBV4-3 to TRBJ2-5; 10 positions match TRBD2. Unmatched junction bases numbered 6, after V lost 1 base and J lost 1 base. Germline V lookup: CDR1 LGHNA, CDR2 YSLEER. The CDR3 is made up of 17 amino acids. The CDR3 sequence: CASSQGRVAGGQETQYF. CDR3 DNA sequence: TGCGCCAGCAGCCAAGGGAGGGTAGCGGGAGGCCAAGAGACCCAGTACTTC.

V is TRBV7-3 and J is TRBJ2-3; maybe TRBD2 (7 bases). CDR1 is SGHTA and CDR2 is FQGTGA in the germline V gene. There are 16 residues in the CDR3. The V end was cut by 1 base, the J end by 2 bases, with 13 bases between. The CDR3 loop reads CASSLRGGQTTDTQYF. The CDR3 DNA reads TGTGCCAGCAGCTTAAGGGGGGGGCAGACCACAGATACGCAGTATTTT.

This clonotype showed up just a few times. The rearrangement uses TRBV15 and TRBJ2-7; D is ambiguous. There are 14 residues in the CDR3. Trimming removed 3 bases from V and 1 base from J, with 10 bases in between. Per germline, CDR1 LNHNV and CDR2 YYDKDF (reference sequence). The CDR3 protein is CATSSQDVSYEQYF. The CDR3 nucleotides read TGTGCCACCAGCAGCCAGGACGTTTCCTACGAGCAGTACTTC.

The genes are TRBV29-1 and TRBJ2-3, with D possibly TRBD1 on 5 matching bases. V was clipped by 4 bases and J by 6 bases, with 8 bases between them. The CDR3 extends over 11 amino acids. Looked up from germline, CDR1 is SQVTM and CDR2 is ANQGSEA. The CDR3 DNA is TGCAGCGTTGGTTCAGGGGATACGCAGTATTTT. This gives the protein CSVGSGDTQYF.

This clonotype has just a few counts. The chain couples TRBV5-6 to TRBJ2-3, with TRBD2 matching 12 bases. Germline V gene data show CDR1 as SGHDT and CDR2 as YYEEEE. The CDR3 spans 17 residues. V gave up 0 bases and J gave up 6 bases; unmatched junction bases: 8. DNA for the CDR3: TGTGCCAGCAGCTTGGAAACGACTAGCGGGGGAGCGGATACGCAGTATTTT. Its translation: CASSLETTSGGADTQYF.

The chain recombines TRBV20-1 with TRBJ1-1, with D unclear. The germline CDR1 and CDR2 sequences are DFQATT and SNEGSKA (reference sequence). Trimming removed 6 bases from V and 0 bases from J, with 14 bases in between. The CDR3 has 14 amino acids. CDR3 in DNA: TGCAGTGCCCCACCAAGGGTCATGAACACTGAAGCTTTCTTT. It encodes CSAPPRVMNTEAFF.

This clonotype has ten or more counts. V and J are TRBV15 and TRBJ2-7; tentative D call: TRBD2 (6 bases). V was shortened by 4 bases and J by 1 base, with 14 bases between the two germline ends. The CDR3 loop spans 15 amino acids. Germline values: CDR1 LNHNV, CDR2 YYDKDF (reference sequence). CDR3 coding DNA: TGTGCCACCAGCACCGGGGGAAGTGGGTCCTACGAGCAGTACTTC. This sequence encodes CATSTGGSGSYEQYF.

The rearrangement joins TRBV6-5 to TRBJ1-3; no clear D gene. The V end lost 0 bases, the J end lost 1 base, and 7 bases lay between the germline ends. The germline CDR1 and CDR2 sequences are MNHEY and SVGAGI. The length of the CDR3 is 15 residues. The DNA for the CDR3 is TGTGCCAGCAGTTACTCCGCGCCTTCTGGAAACACCATATATTTT. Translating gives CASSYSAPSGNTIYF.

This clonotype was counted a few times. The chain has TRBV4-2 and TRBJ2-7; 7 bases map to TRBD1. This CDR3 is 14 amino acids long. The germline CDR1 and CDR2 sequences are LGHNA and YNFKEQ. Trimming cost V 2 bases and J 5 bases; bases outside gene matches: 6. The CDR3 nucleotides are TGTGCCAGCAGCCAATACAGGGGTGGCGACGAGCAGTACTTC. Protein product: CASSQYRGGDEQYF.

This chain uses TRBV20-1 with TRBJ1-5, with TRBD1 matching over 8 bases. The CDR3 is 17 amino acids. The germline V gene has CDR1 DFQATT and CDR2 SNEGSKA (reference sequence). V lost 6 bases to trimming and J lost 6 bases; unmatched junction nucleotides: 19. The CDR3 nucleotides read TGCAGTGCCCCCGGGGGACAGGCTGGGGTAAGGGGTCAGCCCCAGCATTTT. Amino acids: CSAPGGQAGVRGQPQHF.

This clonotype was detected only a few times. The chain recombines TRBV5-1 with TRBJ1-4, with 8 bases that match TRBD1. Germline V lookup: CDR1 SGHRS, CDR2 YFSETQ. Trimming removed 4 bases from V and 5 bases from J; junction bases left unmatched: 7. The CDR3 is made up of 15 amino acids. CDR3 DNA: TGCGCCAGCAGCATAGGGACAGGAAGGAATGAAAAACTGTTTTTT. As protein: CASSIGTGRNEKLFF.

The V call is TRBV5-5, the J call TRBJ2-7, with unresolved D. The CDR3 length is 15 residues. V was shortened by 0 bases and J by 0 bases, with 10 bases between the two germline ends. Germline loops: CDR1 SGHKS, CDR2 YYEKEE (reference sequence). Here the CDR3 reads CASSLVSRSSYEQYF. Written as DNA, the CDR3 is TGTGCCAGCAGCTTGGTATCTCGAAGCTCCTACGAGCAGTACTTC.

This clonotype occurred a few times. This sequence joins TRBV12-3 or TRBV12-4 and TRBJ2-5; D gene uncertain. The CDR3 contains 13 residues. V was trimmed by 2 bases and J by 1 base, leaving 5 bases between them. In DNA, the CDR3 is TGTGCCAGCAGTTTACGGACCCAAGAGACCCAGTACTTC. Translating gives CASSLRTQETQYF.

This clonotype was seen a handful of times. The rearrangement uses TRBV20-1 and TRBJ2-2; a possible D gene is TRBD2 (6 bases). Germline V CDR1 and CDR2: DFQATT, SNEGSKA (reference sequence). This CDR3 comprises 13 residues. V lost 3 bases and J 7 bases, leaving 12 bases between the germline ends. The CDR3 sequence: CSARSREVGELFF. Here the CDR3 DNA reads TGCAGTGCTAGGAGCAGGGAGGTCGGGGAGCTGTTTTTT.

The rearrangement joins TRBV12-3 or TRBV12-4 to TRBJ2-3; weak D call: TRBD2 (6 bases). The V end lost 3 bases, the J end lost 5 bases, and 21 bases lay between the germline ends. The CDR3 consists of 17 residues. CDR3: CASSFFIRGTLGDTQYF. CDR3 bases: TGTGCCAGCAGTTTTTTTATTAGAGGGACTTTAGGAGATACGCAGTATTTT.

CDR3 in DNA: TGCGCCAGCAGCCGGATGGACGGAGGGTACAATGAGCAGTTCTTC. Residues: CASSRMDGGYNEQFF. V and J are TRBV5-1 and TRBJ2-1, with TRBD2 as a possible D gene (6 bases). Germline lookup yields CDR1 SGHRS and CDR2 YFSETQ. V gave up 4 bases and J gave up 4 bases, with 15 bases separating them. The CDR3 runs to 15 residues.

This clonotype was detected only a few times. The chain employs TRBV5-1 and TRBJ2-3; 13 positions agree with TRBD2. Per germline, CDR1 SGHRS and CDR2 YFSETQ. The CDR3 runs to 18 residues. The V segment lost 0 bases and the J segment 1 base; nucleotides outside the gene matches: 5. In DNA form, the CDR3 reads TGCGCCAGCAGCTTGGATGGGACTAGCGGGGCCGGCACAGATACGCAGTATTTT. Encoded protein: CASSLDGTSGAGTDTQYF.

The chain combines TRBV7-9 with TRBJ2-3; 8 bases are a match to TRBD1. V dropped 5 bases and J dropped 3; count of bases not matched to a gene: 7. This CDR3 spans 15 amino acids. Germline-derived CDR1 and CDR2 are SEHNR and FQNEAQ (reference sequence). The CDR3 DNA sequence: TGTGCCAGCAGCACCTCCGGGACAGGAACAGATACGCAGTATTTT. It is translated as CASSTSGTGTDTQYF.

This clonotype was counted a few times. The CDR3 here is CASSLSSPVQWGFF. CDR3 bases: TGTGCCAGCAGTTTAAGTTCCCCCGTGCAGTGGGGGTTCTTC. V gene TRBV12-3 or TRBV12-4 combines with J gene TRBJ2-1, with no clear D. The CDR3 covers 14 residues. V lost 2 bases and J 15 bases, leaving 20 bases between the germline ends.

The genes are TRBV15 and TRBJ2-1, with 11 positions matching TRBD2. The CDR3 extends over 17 amino acids. Germline V CDR1 and CDR2: LNHNV, YYDKDF (reference sequence). Trimming at V came to 1 base and at J to 8 bases, leaving 10 bases not matched to a gene. The CDR3: CATSRARGTSGGYEQFF. CDR3 in DNA: TGTGCCACCAGCAGAGCCCGAGGCACTAGCGGGGGCTATGAGCAGTTCTTC.

The chain has TRBV4-1 and TRBJ2-7; possibly TRBD2 for D (5 bases). V lost 5 bases, J lost 4 bases, and 15 bases lay in between. The CDR3 runs 14 residues. From germline, CDR1 is MGHRA and CDR2 YSYEKL. The CDR3 loop reads CASSSSPGVYEQYF. CDR3 bases: TGCGCCAGCAGCTCTTCCCCCGGGGTGTACGAGCAGTACTTC.

J is TRBJ1-4 and V is TRBV6-1; 10 bases align to TRBD1. There are 15 residues in the CDR3. Unmatched junction bases numbered 10, after V lost 8 bases and J lost 7 bases. The germline gives CDR1 MNHNS, CDR2 SASEGT. CDR3 DNA: TGTGCCAGCGGCGGGACAGGGGCGCTGGGTGAAAAACTGTTTTTT. Its protein is CASGGTGALGEKLFF.

This chain connects TRBV7-6 to TRBJ1-1; D is perhaps TRBD1 (5 bases). The CDR3 is made up of 12 amino acids. V gave up 7 bases and J gave up 6 bases, with 12 bases separating them. Germline CDR1 SGHVS, CDR2 FNYEAQ. This chain's CDR3 is CASTPWGAEAFF. The CDR3 DNA is TGTGCCAGCACCCCGTGGGGCGCTGAAGCTTTCTTT.

This clonotype was observed a few times. The V and J genes are TRBV20-1 and TRBJ1-1; D is unclear. Trimming removed 0 bases at V and 2 bases at J, with 10 bases between. The germline gives CDR1 DFQATT, CDR2 SNEGSKA (reference sequence). This CDR3 contains 14 residues. In DNA form, the CDR3 reads TGCAGTGCTAGAGACCCGCGGGAAAACACTGAAGCTTTCTTT. This translates into CSARDPRENTEAFF.